These 14 T cell receptor beta chains originate from one sample sequenced in a study of blood T cells in healthy people across ages. For the second PCR, which ran for 7 to 11 cycles, a sample-barcoded 5' primer and a J-beta primer mix were used. TCRdb reanalysed the 5' RACE reads using MiXCR and keeps one entry per CDR3 protein. The repertoire consists of fewer than 2,000,000 distinct CDR3 sequences, with roughly two fifths occurring once and the leading ten covering 23%. The source material was blood. These receptors were collected from a human donor in good health.

The CDR3 loop is CSARAPQGADNEQFF. The CDR3 DNA reads TGCAGTGCTAGGGCACCACAGGGGGCGGACAATGAGCAGTTCTTC. This chain uses TRBV20-1 with TRBJ2-1, with 9 bases aligning to TRBD1. From germline, CDR1 is DFQATT and CDR2 SNEGSKA (reference sequence). The CDR3 spans 15 residues. After removal of 3 bases from V and 5 bases from J, the junction contained 8 bases not matched to a gene.

J is TRBJ2-5 and V is TRBV12-3 or TRBV12-4; 14 bases match TRBD2. The CDR3 runs 16 residues. J lost 1 base, V lost 4 bases, and 2 bases had no gene match. The CDR3 is CASSYGTSGGQETQYF. For the CDR3, the DNA is TGTGCCAGCAGTTACGGGACTAGCGGGGGCCAAGAGACCCAGTACTTC.

This clonotype has only a few counts. V gene TRBV25-1 combines with J gene TRBJ2-3; D is uncertain. The V end lost 0 bases, the J end lost 3 bases, and 10 bases lay between the germline ends. This CDR3 spans 15 amino acids. In germline, CDR1 is MGHDK, CDR2 SYGVNS. The DNA of the CDR3 is TGTGCCAGCAGTGAATATCGGCGTCCGACAGATACGCAGTATTTT. It is translated as CASSEYRRPTDTQYF.

CDR3 sequence: CASSRDRAEYEQYF. Here the CDR3 DNA reads TGCGCCAGCAGCCGGGACAGGGCTGAGTACGAGCAGTACTTC. This chain connects TRBV5-1 to TRBJ2-7, with TRBD1 identical over 9 bases. The junction had 6 bases not matched to a gene; V was cut back by 4 bases and J by 4 bases. Germline CDR1 reads SGHRS; CDR2 reads YFSETQ. The CDR3 extends over 14 amino acids.

This clonotype was detected a few times. The chain links TRBV7-2 to TRBJ2-3; no clear D gene. The germline V and J ends were trimmed by 8 bases and 0 bases, with 12 bases remaining between them. CDR3 length equals 14 residues. Germline-derived CDR1 and CDR2 are SGHTA and FQGNSA. CDR3 DNA: TGTGCCAGCCAAAACCTCGCAAGCACAGATACGCAGTATTTT. It encodes CASQNLASTDTQYF.

The V gene is TRBV20-1, the J gene TRBJ2-4; the D is unclear. Judging by the DNA end, TRBJ2-7 fits better; the J call may be wrong. The germline gives CDR1 DFQATT, CDR2 SNEGSKA (reference sequence). The CDR3 has 12 residues. In DNA, the CDR3 is TGCAGTGCTAGTTGGAATAGCTACGAGCAGTACTTC. This translates into CSASWNSYEQYF.

The gene calls are TRBV11-2 and TRBJ1-6; unclear D gene. In germline, CDR1 is SGHAT, CDR2 FQNNGV. V shed 2 bases and J shed 8 bases, with 16 bases lying between them. This CDR3 comprises 16 residues. For the CDR3, the DNA is TGTGCCAGCAGCTTAACCATGGGGAGGGCGGATTCACCCCTCCACTTT. Translated, it gives CASSLTMGRADSPLHF.

The genes are TRBV10-3 and TRBJ1-6; D ambiguous. The CDR3 is made up of 14 amino acids. CDR1 is ENHRY, CDR2 SYGVKD, per germline. V was pared by 7 bases and J by 9 bases, with 16 bases between. The DNA for the CDR3 is TGTGCCATCAAGAACCCCCCTGGTAGTTCACCCCTCCACTTT. Protein: CAIKNPPGSSPLHF.

This clonotype showed up just a few times. V is TRBV6-5 and J is TRBJ2-3; 12 bases match TRBD2. J was trimmed by 2 bases and V by 2 bases; bases with no gene match: 11. The CDR3 totals 19 residues. The V gene's germline CDR1 is MNHEY and CDR2 SVGAGI. The chain's CDR3 is CASSYRALAGGRNTDTQYF. The CDR3 nucleotides are TGTGCCAGCAGTTACCGGGCACTAGCGGGGGGTCGTAACACAGATACGCAGTATTTT.

This clonotype turned up a few times. V and J are TRBV10-3 and TRBJ2-5; the match to TRBD1 covers 10 bases. This CDR3 is 14 amino acids long. CDR1 is ENHRY, CDR2 SYGVKD, per germline. The junction had 6 bases not matched to a gene; V was cut back by 6 bases and J by 5 bases. The CDR3 bases are TGTGCCATCAGCCGACAGGGGGCGGAGGAGACCCAGTACTTC. It specifies CAISRQGAEETQYF.

The chain uses TRBV5-6 and TRBJ1-5; D remains unclear. CDR3 length: 14 amino acids. Trimming shortened V by 1 base and J by 6 bases, and 11 bases separated the two germline ends. Germline V gene lookup returns CDR1 SGHDT and CDR2 YYEEEE. CDR3 sequence reads: CASSLIGVAQPQHF. As DNA, the CDR3 is TGTGCCAGCAGCTTGATTGGGGTGGCTCAGCCCCAGCATTTT.

In its sample, this clonotype was seen a few times. V gene TRBV2 combines with J gene TRBJ1-2, with D hard to call. The CDR3 totals 13 residues. Germline lookup yields CDR1 SNHLY and CDR2 FYNNEI. The V end was cut by 1 base, the J end by 2 bases, with 5 bases between. The CDR3 reads CASSEVGNYGYTF. The CDR3 DNA sequence: TGTGCCAGCAGTGAAGTTGGGAACTATGGCTACACCTTC.

This clonotype was counted between two and nine times. The CDR3 sequence: CASTAWGRTDTQYF. DNA of the CDR3: TGTGCCAGCACCGCGTGGGGTCGCACAGATACGCAGTATTTT. The V gene is TRBV12-3 or TRBV12-4, the J gene TRBJ2-3; D is undetermined. Between the trimmed V and J ends, which lost 7 bases and 1 base, there was a span of 12 bases. The CDR3 contains 14 residues.

This rearrangement joins TRBV5-1 to TRBJ2-7; D gene ambiguous. V was clipped by 0 bases and J by 0 bases, with 16 bases between them. Germline CDR1 reads SGHRS; CDR2 reads YFSETQ. The CDR3 totals 17 residues. The CDR3 reads CASSLGPSQAFSYEQYF. The CDR3 DNA follows: TGCGCCAGCAGCTTGGGACCCAGCCAGGCCTTCTCCTACGAGCAGTACTTC.